This TCR beta chain was found in a study of T cells in Graves' hyperthyroidism and ophthalmopathy. Study-level points and caveats: Researchers report that a 13 V-J model separated ophthalmopathy from stable hyperthyroidism.

Researchers took RNA transcripts and amplified the TCR beta CDR3 regions from them. HTBI primers were employed in a first-round RT-PCR of the TCR CDR3. From the multiplex PCR reads, TCRdb called clonotypes with MiXCR, one entry per CDR3 protein. The table lists hundreds of thousands of distinct CDR3 sequences, around 21% of them singletons. In regard to this clonotype: The antigen is unknown.

The CDR3 contains 17 residues. Trimming cost V 0 bases and J 7 bases, with 19 bases left between them. Germline V gene lookup returns CDR1 MGHRA and CDR2 YSYEKL. A Clinical Activity Score of at least 3, a NOSPECS grade of at least 4 and a duration under 3 months were recorded in the ophthalmopathy patients. Together with thyroid ultrasound, orbital computed tomography, serum thyroxine and TRAb, clinical symptoms were used for diagnoses. Using more than 7.5 ml of fresh peripheral blood, PBMCs were prepared. The gene calls are TRBV4-1 and TRBJ1-5, with TRBD1 as a possible D gene (5 bases). The sequenced sample consisted of blood. The sequence was collected from a man aged 30 to 39 with Graves' ophthalmopathy. CDR3 residues: CASSQEPDSAVYQPQHF. The CDR3 region has the DNA TGCGCCAGCAGCCAAGAGCCCGACAGCGCCGTGTACCAGCCCCAGCATTTT.